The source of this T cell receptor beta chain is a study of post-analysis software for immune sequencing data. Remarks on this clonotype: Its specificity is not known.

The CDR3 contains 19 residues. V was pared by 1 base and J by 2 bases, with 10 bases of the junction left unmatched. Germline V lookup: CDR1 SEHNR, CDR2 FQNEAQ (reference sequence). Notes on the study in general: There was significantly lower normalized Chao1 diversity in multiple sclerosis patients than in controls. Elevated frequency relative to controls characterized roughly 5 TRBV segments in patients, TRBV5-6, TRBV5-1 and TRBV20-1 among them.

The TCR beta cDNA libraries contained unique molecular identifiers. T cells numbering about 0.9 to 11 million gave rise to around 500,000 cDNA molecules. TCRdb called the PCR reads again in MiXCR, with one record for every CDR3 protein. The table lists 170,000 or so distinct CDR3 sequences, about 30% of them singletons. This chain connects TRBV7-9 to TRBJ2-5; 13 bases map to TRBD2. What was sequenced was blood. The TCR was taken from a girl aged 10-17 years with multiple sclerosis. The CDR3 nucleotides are TGTGCCAGCAGCTTAGAGGGACTAGCGGGATCATGGTTTCAAGAGACCCAGTACTTC. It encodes CASSLEGLAGSWFQETQYF.